The clone carrying this T cell receptor beta chain was seen more than once but under ten times. What it recognizes is unknown. Combining a sample-barcoded 5' primer with a J-beta primer mix, a second PCR ran for roughly 7 to 12 cycles. From the 5' RACE reads, TCRdb called clonotypes with MiXCR, one entry per CDR3 protein. This table has hundreds of thousands of distinct CDR3 sequences, 27% appearing once. The germline gives CDR1 SQVTM, CDR2 ANQGSEA. There are 16 residues in the CDR3. This specimen belongs to a study of blood T cells in healthy people across ages. Study-wide results and limits: Diversity of TCR beta correlated strongly with naive T cell percentage. Both naive CD4+ cell counts and diversity were greater in long-lived donors than in aged donors.

The data were also submitted as part of a second study, on T cells of mothers and their children. In that study: It was found that thymic selection shapes TCR recombination output similarly in related and unrelated pairs.

V usage is TRBV29-1 and J usage is TRBJ2-5, with D perhaps TRBD1 or TRBD2 (5 bases each). The J call may be faulty, since TRBJ2-7 better matches the DNA end. The sequenced sample consisted of blood. This clonotype originated in a boy between 2 and 10 years old in good health. CDR3 residues: CSVEDGLAGTSYEQYF. The CDR3 nucleotides read TGCAGCGTTGAAGATGGCCTAGCAGGGACCTCCTACGAGCAGTACTTC.